Listed here are 8 T cell receptor beta chains from one sample, sequenced in a study of Graves' ophthalmopathy and Graves' hyperthyroidism. Scientists amplified the TCR beta CDR3 regions from RNA transcripts. Investigators did first-round RT-PCR with HTBI primers, then second-round multiplex PCR. MiXCR, applied by TCRdb to the multiplex PCR reads, yields one record per CDR3 protein. Of about 410,000 distinct CDR3 sequences in the sample, about 16% were seen once. The sample was peripheral blood. These receptors all come from a woman under 30 with Graves' ophthalmopathy.

The sample holds many counts of this clonotype. V and J are TRBV30 and TRBJ1-1, with D possibly matching TRBD1 (5 bases). Germline V gene lookup returns CDR1 GTSNPN and CDR2 SVGIG (reference sequence). CDR3 length: 10 residues. V dropped 5 bases and J dropped 11 bases, with 12 bases sitting between them. CDR3 sequence (DNA): TGTGCCTGGGGATGGACACCGGCTTTCTTT. Amino acid sequence: CAWGWTPAFF.

The sample holds many counts of this clonotype. The chain couples TRBV5-1 to TRBJ1-1; the match to TRBD1 covers 9 bases. Germline CDR1 SGHRS, CDR2 YFSETQ. Trimming took 4 bases from V and 3 from J; bases not matched to a gene: 10. The CDR3 is 16 residues long. The CDR3 coding sequence is TGCGCCAGCAGCCCGAGAGGGGACAGGGTAGACACTGAAGCTTTCTTT. Its protein product is CASSPRGDRVDTEAFF.

Only one count was recorded for this clonotype. The chain is built from TRBV11-2 and TRBJ2-7; 11 bases are shared with TRBD2. The CDR3 has 15 residues. The germline gives CDR1 SGHAT, CDR2 FQNNGV. Unmatched junction bases numbered 6, after V lost 6 bases and J lost 2 bases. The CDR3 DNA is TGTGCCAGCAGACCTAGACTAGCGGGGCCCTACGAGCAGTACTTC. Translating gives CASRPRLAGPYEQYF.

At least ten counts were recorded for this clonotype. The V call is TRBV12-3 or TRBV12-4, the J call TRBJ2-5; weak D call: TRBD2 (6 bases). The germline V and J ends were trimmed by 6 bases and 2 bases, with 16 bases remaining between them. This CDR3 region has 15 residues. The CDR3 loop is CASSRGGKLQETQYF. The DNA for the CDR3 is TGTGCCAGCAGCCGTGGAGGGAAGCTACAAGAGACCCAGTACTTC.

This clonotype was seen many times. One junction end disagrees with the germline gene, perhaps due to a read error. This sequence joins TRBV6-5 and TRBJ2-5, with D hard to call. In germline, CDR1 is MNHEY, CDR2 SVGAGI. The CDR3 is made up of 13 amino acids. The chain's CDR3 is CASSLGPSEAPDF. In nucleotides, the CDR3 is TGTGCCAGCAGTTTGGGCCCCTCCGAGGCCCCGGACTTC.

This clonotype was counted at least ten times. The chain carries TRBV30 and TRBJ2-2, with 7 bases lining up with TRBD1. Germline V gives CDR1 GTSNPN, CDR2 SVGIG (reference sequence). J was trimmed by 7 bases and V by 0 bases; bases with no gene match: 8. This CDR3 region has 15 residues. CDR3 DNA: TGTGCCTGGAGTGTACCGCGGACAGGAGACGGGGAGCTGTTTTTT. Protein product: CAWSVPRTGDGELFF.

This clonotype was counted at least ten times. V gene TRBV9 combines with J gene TRBJ2-2, with D possibly being TRBD2 (5 bases). The germline V and J ends were trimmed by 0 bases and 3 bases, with 12 bases remaining between them. The CDR3 length is 16 residues. Germline V lookup: CDR1 SGDLS, CDR2 YYNGEE. CDR3: CASSVGLLADTGELFF. CDR3 bases: TGTGCCAGCAGCGTAGGACTATTGGCCGACACCGGGGAGCTGTTTTTT.

This clonotype was observed at least ten times. The V gene is TRBV6-2 or TRBV6-3, the J gene TRBJ2-7; TRBD2 matches at 8 bases. The CDR3 is 15 residues long. CDR1 MNHEY and CDR2 SVGEGT come from the germline V gene. V gave up 6 bases and J gave up 3 bases; unmatched junction bases: 10. CDR3 nucleotides: TGTGCCAGCAGCCCCTGGGGTAGCGGGGACTACGAGCAGTACTTC. Residues: CASSPWGSGDYEQYF.